The 19 T cell receptor beta chains given below trace back to one sample, sequenced in a study of cytomegalovirus exposure and HLA in healthy donors. Primers: 60 Vbeta forward and 13 Jbeta reverse. Here immunoSEQ multiplex PCR was the method, and the copy in TCRdb shows in-frame clones only, minus some. The table includes about 120,000 clones, 75% to 85% detected once. Material for sequencing was PBMCs. These receptors came from a male donor in good health and CMV-seropositive.

The gene calls are TRBV6-4 and TRBJ1-4; the D gene is possibly TRBD1 (5 bases). The CDR3 has 17 residues. Germline assignment: CDR1 MRHNA and CDR2 SNTAGT. The V gene lost 2 bases and the J gene lost 5 bases, with 18 bases spanning the gap. The CDR3 here is CASSDRKIGVVNEKLFF. In nucleotides, the CDR3 is TGTGCCAGCAGTGACCGTAAAATAGGGGTTGTGAATGAAAAACTGTTTTTT.

In its sample, this clone was seen a few times. This chain connects TRBV6-1 to TRBJ1-6; TRBD1 matches at 7 bases. Trimming removed 3 bases from V and 8 bases from J; junction bases left unmatched: 10. There are 16 residues in the CDR3. The germline gives CDR1 MNHNS, CDR2 SASEGT. The CDR3 loop is CASSEEDRPRDSPLHF. Here the CDR3 DNA reads TGTGCCAGCAGTGAGGAGGACAGGCCTCGAGATTCACCCCTCCACTTT.

This clone was observed once. This chain connects TRBV7-2 to TRBJ2-1; 9 bases fit TRBD2. V lost 5 bases, J lost 6 bases, and 5 bases stayed unmatched. Germline CDR1 and CDR2: SGHTA and FQGNSA. The CDR3 totals 14 residues. The CDR3 region has the DNA TGTGCCAGCAGCATGACTAGCGGACGCAATGAGCAGTTCTTC. This codes for CASSMTSGRNEQFF. The full variable domain, rest sourced from reference TRBV7-2 and TRBJ2-1, is GAGVSQSPSNKVTEKGKDVELRCDPISGHTALYWYRQSLGQGLEFLIYFQGNSAPDKSGLPSDRFSAERTGGSVSTLTIQRTQQEDSAVYLCASSMTSGRNEQFFGPGTRLTVL.

The CDR3 sequence is CASGLGGSSYEQYF. DNA for the CDR3: TGTGCCAGCGGGTTGGGCGGGTCCTCCTACGAGCAGTACTTC. This chain joins TRBV6-1 and TRBJ2-7; a possible D gene is TRBD2 (5 bases). The CDR3 totals 14 residues. V lost 8 bases to trimming and J lost 0 bases, with 14 bases between them. Germline CDR1 and CDR2: MNHNS and SASEGT.

This clone was seen a single time. Mismatch with germline at one junction end may stem from a read error. This chain uses TRBV20-1 with TRBJ1-1, with TRBD1 as a possible D gene (6 bases). CDR1 and CDR2 (germline): DFQATT, SNEGSKA (reference sequence). The CDR3 consists of 8 residues. The CDR3 region is CSASAGVF. In DNA form, the CDR3 reads TGCAGTGCTAGCGCAGGGGTCTTT.

The chain employs TRBV7-2 and TRBJ1-5; tentatively, D is TRBD1 (6 bases). Germline CDR1 and CDR2: SGHTA and FQGNSA. V lost 2 bases and J lost 6, with 11 bases in between. The CDR3 is 14 amino acids. CDR3 DNA sequence: TGTGCCAGCAGCTTACACAGGGCGGGTCAGCCCCAGCATTTT. Amino acid sequence: CASSLHRAGQPQHF.

V and J are TRBV5-4 and TRBJ2-1; TRBD2 matches 12 bases. After removal of 4 bases from V and 7 bases from J, the junction contained 9 bases not matched to a gene. The CDR3 contains 16 residues. Germline-derived CDR1 and CDR2 are SGHNT and YYREEE (reference sequence). The CDR3: CASSASGRASANEQFF. CDR3 nucleotide sequence: TGTGCCAGCAGCGCTAGCGGGAGGGCCTCCGCGAATGAGCAGTTCTTC.

This chain joins TRBV27 and TRBJ2-7; no definite D call. The CDR3 totals 16 residues. Trimming shortened V by 0 bases and J by 7 bases, and 19 bases separated the two germline ends. The germline gives CDR1 MNHEY, CDR2 SMNVEV (reference sequence). In DNA, the CDR3 is TGTGCCAGCAGTTTATCTTCGAACCAGGCCACGCGAGAGCAGTACTTC. Amino acids: CASSLSSNQATREQYF.

This chain connects TRBV6-5 to TRBJ1-2; 9 bases agree with TRBD1. The CDR3 contains 14 residues. CDR1 is MNHEY, CDR2 SVGAGI, per germline. V gave up 8 bases and J gave up 7 bases; unmatched junction bases: 11. The CDR3 loop reads CASRQLGQGPGYTF. The CDR3 region has the DNA TGTGCCAGCCGCCAACTGGGACAGGGACCTGGCTACACCTTC.

This chain's CDR3 is CATSRQGDGNTIYF. In nucleotides, the CDR3 is TGTGCCACCAGCAGACAGGGGGATGGAAACACCATATATTTT. This chain links TRBV15 with TRBJ1-3; 7 positions agree with TRBD1. CDR1 is LNHNV, CDR2 YYDKDF, per germline (reference sequence). V trimming: 2 bases; J trimming: 3 bases; junction bases outside the gene matches: 1. The CDR3 has 14 residues.

Notes on this clone: Other DNA variants within this sample encode the same CDR3. This chain connects TRBV7-2 to TRBJ1-4; 7 nucleotides agree with TRBD1. J was trimmed by 5 bases and V by 5 bases; bases with no gene match: 8. The germline V gene has CDR1 SGHTA and CDR2 FQGNSA. This CDR3 comprises 15 residues. The CDR3 region is CASSPSGTANEKLFF. For the CDR3, the DNA is TGTGCCAGCAGCCCCTCCGGGACAGCGAATGAAAAACTGTTTTTT.

V gene TRBV27 combines with J gene TRBJ1-5; D not certain. The CDR3 consists of 11 residues. CDR1 is MNHEY, CDR2 SMNVEV, per germline (reference sequence). V was shortened by 5 bases and J by 5 bases, with 4 bases between the two germline ends. The CDR3 nucleotides are TGTGCCAGCAGTCCTGATCAGCCCCAGCATTTT. This sequence encodes CASSPDQPQHF.

The CDR3 sequence: CASSPLANANTGELFF. CDR3 nucleotide sequence: TGTGCCAGCTCACCCCTAGCAAACGCGAACACCGGGGAGCTGTTTTTT. The rearrangement joins TRBV18 to TRBJ2-2, with a tentative D call TRBD2 (5 bases). Trimming stripped 3 bases from V and 0 bases from J, with 11 bases between. The V gene's germline CDR1 is KGHSH and CDR2 LQKENI. CDR3 length: 16 amino acids.

The chain has TRBV28 and TRBJ2-1; 10 positions agree with TRBD2. CDR1 is MDHEN, CDR2 SYDVKM, per germline. Losses at the gene ends were 4 bases for V and 2 bases for J; bases not matched to a gene: 2. The CDR3 is 15 amino acids. The DNA of the CDR3 is TGTGCCAGCAGTTCTAGCGGGGGAACCTACAATGAGCAGTTCTTC. It yields the protein CASSSSGGTYNEQFF. Complete variable domain (other parts from reference TRBV28 and TRBJ2-1): DVKVTQSSRYLVKRTGEKVFLECVQDMDHENMFWYRQDPGLGLRLIYFSYDVKMKEKGDIPEGYSVSREKKERFSLILESASTNQTSMYLCASSSSGGTYNEQFFGPGTRLTVL.

This sequence joins TRBV27 and TRBJ2-7; D possibly corresponds to TRBD2 (5 bases). The length of the CDR3 is 11 residues. V lost 8 bases and J 7 bases, leaving 12 bases between the germline ends. Germline values: CDR1 MNHEY, CDR2 SMNVEV (reference sequence). CDR3 region: CASEEAGEQYF. DNA of the CDR3: TGTGCCAGCGAGGAGGCGGGTGAGCAGTACTTC.

The rearrangement joins TRBV6-1 to TRBJ1-3; TRBD1 might be the D (5 bases). The V gene lost 4 bases and the J gene lost 3 bases, with 16 bases spanning the gap. Germline V CDR1 and CDR2: MNHNS, SASEGT. The CDR3 is 16 amino acids. This chain's CDR3 is CASSAVIGAGGNTIYF. CDR3 DNA sequence: TGTGCCAGCAGTGCCGTGATTGGGGCAGGTGGAAACACCATATATTTT.

The chain recombines TRBV11-1 with TRBJ2-2; D possibly corresponds to TRBD2 (5 bases). The length of the CDR3 is 13 residues. Per germline, CDR1 SGHAT and CDR2 FQDESV (reference sequence). Deletions cut 1 base from V and 6 bases from J, with 6 bases between. DNA of the CDR3: TGTGCCAGCAGCTTAGAAGCGGCCGGGGAGCTGTTTTTT. It encodes CASSLEAAGELFF. Supplemented by reference TRBV11-1 and TRBJ2-2, the full variable domain reads EAEVAQSPRYKITEKSQAVAFWCDPISGHATLYWYRQILGQGPELLVQFQDESVVDDSQLPKDRFSAERLKGVDSTLKIQPAELGDSAMYLCASSLEAAGELFFGEGSRLTVL.

This chain uses TRBV30 with TRBJ2-7; weak D call: TRBD2 (6 bases). Trimming stripped 0 bases from V and 5 bases from J, with 14 bases between. The CDR3 length is 14 residues. Germline V gene lookup returns CDR1 GTSNPN and CDR2 SVGIG (reference sequence). As DNA, the CDR3 is TGTGCCTGGAGTGTATTACTAGCTGTCAACGAGCAGTACTTC. It encodes CAWSVLLAVNEQYF.

The V and J genes are TRBV7-2 and TRBJ2-7; D is perhaps TRBD1 (6 bases). CDR1 is SGHTA, CDR2 FQGNSA, per germline. Trimming shortened V by 1 base and J by 4 bases, and 11 bases separated the two germline ends. CDR3 length: 14 residues. CDR3 DNA: TGTGCCAGCAGCTTAGAGGCAGGGGAGTACGAGCAGTACTTC. This encodes CASSLEAGEYEQYF. The whole variable domain, remainder taken from reference TRBV7-2 and TRBJ2-7, is GAGVSQSPSNKVTEKGKDVELRCDPISGHTALYWYRQSLGQGLEFLIYFQGNSAPDKSGLPSDRFSAERTGGSVSTLTIQRTQQEDSAVYLCASSLEAGEYEQYFGPGTRLTVT.